These T cell receptor beta chains were read from a single sample in a study of regulatory T cells in long-lasting Graves disease. Using its own MiXCR run on the multiplex PCR reads, TCRdb lists one record per CDR3 protein. The sample lists a few hundred thousand distinct CDR3 sequences, 20% to 30% occurring once. This material consisted of peripheral blood mononuclear cells (PBMCs), taken when the disease was refractory, from a patient treated with antithyroid drugs. The receptors shown here come from a female donor with Graves disease. The CDR3 runs from the conserved cysteine through the conserved F or W. D genes are given only for firm matches. Clone sizes are given selectively: once, few, many, or a class where the clone is expanded.

j_call d_call clone_size v_call cdr3_nt cdr3_aa
TRBJ2-5 . few TRBV7-9 TGTGCCAGCAGCGCTAATACCGCGGGACTGGCGGGAAGAGAGACCCAGTACTTC CASSANTAGLAGRETQYF
TRBJ1-1 . . TRBV5-8 TGTGCCAGCAGCAAACTTTTGGTGAACACTGAAGCTTTCTTT CASSKLLVNTEAFF
TRBJ2-1 TRBD1 . TRBV7-2 TGTGCCAGCAGCTCACCGCTCCGGGACAGAGACAATGAGCAGTTCTTC CASSSPLRDRDNEQFF
TRBJ2-1 . once TRBV27 TGTGCCAGCAGTCCCATGGTCGACATTCACAATGAGCAGTTCTTC CASSPMVDIHNEQFF
TRBJ2-3 . . TRBV6-1 TGTGCCAGCAGACGACTAGAGTCAGATACGCAGTATTTT CASRRLESDTQYF
TRBJ2-4 TRBD2 . TRBV6-1 TGTGCCAGCAGTCCGGGGGGGGGGCGATCAGACATTCAGTACTTC CASSPGGGRSDIQYF
TRBJ2-7 . few TRBV20-1 TGCAGTGCTAGAACTAGCGAGCAGTACTTC CSARTSEQYF
TRBJ2-7 . . TRBV5-6 TGTGCCAGCAGCTTCGGACGGGTACCCTACGAGCAGTACTTC CASSFGRVPYEQYF
TRBJ1-2 . many TRBV20-1 TGCAGTGCTAGAGCTATGGAGTCTGTTGGCTACACCTTC CSARAMESVGYTF
TRBJ2-2 TRBD1 many TRBV28 TGTGCCAGCAGTTTAGACAGGGGAAATACCGGGGAGCTGTTTTTT CASSLDRGNTGELFF
TRBJ2-5 TRBD2 many TRBV6-1 TGTGCCAGCAGTGAACGACTAGCGGGAGTACAGACCCAGTACTTC CASSERLAGVQTQYF
TRBJ2-2 . . TRBV6-2/TRBV6-3 TGTGCCAGCAGTTACTGGTCAATAGGGGTAACCACCGGGGAGCTGTTTTTT CASSYWSIGVTTGELFF
TRBJ1-2 TRBD1 few TRBV5-1 TGCGCCAGCAGACCCCGTGGTGAAGGGGGCGGCTATGGCTACACCTTC CASRPRGEGGGYGYTF